This is a list of T cell receptor beta chains from one sample in a study of OX40 agonist ivuxolimab in advanced cancers. Measured with immunoSEQ multiplex PCR; TCRdb has only the in-frame clones, and not every one. The sample includes just over 25,000 clones, around 85% of them seen just once. This specimen was CD4+ or CD8+ T cells sorted from blood, taken in a trial of the OX40 agonist ivuxolimab. The origin of the receptors is an adult with an advanced solid tumor such as melanoma, head and neck, liver or kidney cancer. The CDR3 runs from the conserved cysteine through the conserved F or W. The D gene is left open where the match is weak. Size tells how often a clone was seen (once, few, many) or the class of an expanded clone, and some rows leave it out.

V gene	clone size	J gene	D gene	CDR3 protein	CDR3 DNA
TRBV27	-	TRBJ1-1	TRBD1	CASRPGGLSTEAFF	TGTGCCAGCAGACCAGGGGGTCTAAGCACTGAAGCTTTCTTT
TRBV6-1	-	TRBJ2-7	-	CASRLNYEQYF	TGTGCCAGCAGACTAAACTACGAGCAGTACTTC
TRBV5-1	-	TRBJ2-7	-	CASSLGGRPEQYF	TGCGCCAGCAGCTTGGGGGGCCGGCCCGAGCAGTACTTC
TRBV14	few	TRBJ2-7	TRBD2	CASSLAGGEQYF	TGTGCCAGCAGCCTCGCGGGAGGCGAGCAGTACTTC
TRBV15	-	TRBJ2-7	-	CATSRVGVDEQYF	TGTGCCACCAGCAGAGTCGGTGTAGACGAGCAGTACTTC
TRBV27	-	TRBJ2-7	TRBD1	CASSPGQGMHEQYF	TGTGCCAGCAGTCCGGGACAGGGTATGCACGAGCAGTACTTC
TRBV6-1	-	TRBJ2-1	-	CASSEWGSVEQFF	TGTGCCAGCAGTGAATGGGGGAGTGTGGAGCAGTTCTTC
TRBV4-1	-	TRBJ1-4	-	CASSQGNGGTTNEKLFF	TGCGCCAGCAGCCAAGGGAACGGGGGGACAACTAATGAAAAACTGTTTTTT
TRBV11-2	-	TRBJ2-5	-	CASSRLGGSETQYF	TGTGCCAGCAGCCGCCTCGGAGGGTCCGAGACCCAGTACTTC
TRBV14	few	TRBJ2-2	TRBD2	CASSFPGTSVNTGELFF	TGTGCCAGCAGTTTTCCCGGGACTAGCGTGAACACCGGGGAGCTGTTTTTT
TRBV30	-	TRBJ2-7	-	CAWGGYEQYF	TGTGCCTGGGGGGGTTACGAGCAGTACTTC
TRBV7-9	-	TRBJ1-1	TRBD1	CASSPGQENTEAFF	TGTGCCAGCAGCCCCGGACAGGAGAACACTGAAGCTTTCTTT
TRBV27	-	TRBJ2-7	TRBD2	CASSPTPWGAGEQYF	TGTGCCAGCAGTCCCACCCCATGGGGAGCGGGGGAGCAGTACTTC
TRBV2	-	TRBJ2-1	TRBD1	CASSDIDRGLGNEQFF	TGTGCCAGCAGTGATATCGACAGGGGGCTGGGCAATGAGCAGTTCTTC
TRBV28	-	TRBJ2-7	TRBD2	CASSLGEGSYEQYF	TGTGCCAGCAGTTTGGGGGAGGGCTCCTACGAGCAGTACTTC
TRBV10-2	-	TRBJ2-1	-	CASTLFTRNEQFF	TGCGCCAGCACTCTTTTCACACGCAATGAGCAGTTCTTC
TRBV4-3	-	TRBJ2-3	-	CASSQDISGGTDTQYF	TGCGCCAGCAGCCAAGATATTAGCGGAGGCACAGATACGCAGTATTTT
TRBV7-7	-	TRBJ2-7	-	CASSLGEGGYEQYF	TGTGCCAGCAGCTTAGGCGAGGGTGGCTACGAGCAGTACTTC
TRBV9	once	TRBJ2-1	TRBD1	CASSDRDRGYNEQFF	TGTGCCAGCAGCGACCGGGACAGAGGATACAATGAGCAGTTCTTC
TRBV14	-	TRBJ1-2	-	CASSQDQRPDGYTF	TGTGCCAGCAGCCAAGATCAGCGACCGGATGGCTACACCTTC